The 5 T cell receptor beta chains presented below share a single source sample, sequenced in a study of chemoradiotherapy in HPV16-positive cancers. The method was immunoSEQ multiplex PCR; TCRdb's version includes in-frame clones alone and lacks a portion of them. The sample contains about 68,000 clones, about 90% of which appear only once. Source: blood, taken from a patient who underwent chemoradiotherapy. The receptors come from a human donor with HPV-associated anogenital cancer.

The CDR3 DNA reads as TGTGCCAGCAATAGACCCGAAATAGCGGGGGGCGGGAATGAGCAGTTCTTC. It encodes CASNRPEIAGGGNEQFF. The chain carries TRBV2 and TRBJ2-1, with TRBD2 matching over 10 bases. The junction had 16 bases not matched to a gene; V was cut back by 7 bases and J by 7 bases. Per the germline V gene, CDR1 is SNHLY and CDR2 is FYNNEI. This CDR3 has 17 residues.

The gene calls are TRBV29-1 and TRBJ2-7; tentative D call: TRBD1 (6 bases). There are 13 residues in the CDR3. The V gene's germline CDR1 is SQVTM and CDR2 ANQGSEA. V was shortened by 5 bases and J by 0 bases, with 11 bases between the two germline ends. The CDR3 nucleotides are TGCAGCGTTACGACAGGTCTCTCCTACGAGCAGTACTTC. This encodes CSVTTGLSYEQYF.

The chain uses TRBV25-1 and TRBJ1-2, with no clear D. V was trimmed by 4 bases and J by 1 base, leaving 13 bases between them. Germline V CDR1 and CDR2: MGHDK, SYGVNS. This CDR3 is 15 amino acids long. CDR3 in amino acids: CASSAGSASNYGYTF. The CDR3 DNA follows: TGTGCCAGCAGTGCCGGGTCGGCTAGTAACTATGGCTACACCTTC.

V usage is TRBV6-6 and J usage is TRBJ1-2; tentatively, D is TRBD1 (5 bases). CDR1 MNHNY and CDR2 SVGAGI come from the germline V gene (reference sequence). Trimming cost V 7 bases and J 6 bases, with 15 bases left between them. This CDR3 is 13 amino acids long. This CDR3 is CASTLGPRHGYTF. The CDR3 bases are TGTGCCAGCACCCTGGGGCCTAGGCATGGCTACACCTTC.

As DNA, the CDR3 is TGTGCCAGCAGCGCGGGACAATCCAATCAGCCCCAGCATTTT. It specifies CASSAGQSNQPQHF. This chain uses TRBV5-6 with TRBJ1-5, with D possibly matching TRBD1 (6 bases). V lost 4 bases and J 3 bases, leaving 11 bases between the germline ends. This CDR3 has 14 residues. Germline-derived CDR1 and CDR2 are SGHDT and YYEEEE.